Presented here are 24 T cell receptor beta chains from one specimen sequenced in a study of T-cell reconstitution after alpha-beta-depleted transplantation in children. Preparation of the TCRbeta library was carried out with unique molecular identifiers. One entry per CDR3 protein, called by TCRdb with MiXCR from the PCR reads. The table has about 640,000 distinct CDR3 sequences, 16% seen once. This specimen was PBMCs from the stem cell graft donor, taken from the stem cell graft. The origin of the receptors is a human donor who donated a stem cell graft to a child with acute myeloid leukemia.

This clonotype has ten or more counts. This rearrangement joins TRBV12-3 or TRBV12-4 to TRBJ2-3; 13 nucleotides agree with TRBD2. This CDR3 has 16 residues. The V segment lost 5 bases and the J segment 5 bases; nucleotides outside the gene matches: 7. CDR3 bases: TGTGCCAGCAGTCCCGTGACTAGCGGGGGGAGAGATACGCAGTATTTT. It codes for CASSPVTSGGRDTQYF.

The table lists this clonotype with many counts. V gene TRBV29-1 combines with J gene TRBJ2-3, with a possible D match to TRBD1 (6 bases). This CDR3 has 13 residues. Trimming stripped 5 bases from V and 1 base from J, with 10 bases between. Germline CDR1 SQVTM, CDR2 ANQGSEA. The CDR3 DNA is TGCAGCGTTTTTAACAGGGGCACAGATACGCAGTATTTT. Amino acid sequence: CSVFNRGTDTQYF.

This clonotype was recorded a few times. CDR3 region: CASSLGRPGQAYNEQFF. CDR3 DNA: TGTGCCAGCAGTTTAGGTAGGCCGGGACAGGCCTACAATGAGCAGTTCTTC. This chain uses TRBV27 with TRBJ2-1; 8 nucleotides agree with TRBD1. Looked up from germline, CDR1 is MNHEY and CDR2 is SMNVEV (reference sequence). The V and J ends lost 2 bases and 2 bases, in that order; junction bases with no gene match: 8. The CDR3 loop spans 17 amino acids.

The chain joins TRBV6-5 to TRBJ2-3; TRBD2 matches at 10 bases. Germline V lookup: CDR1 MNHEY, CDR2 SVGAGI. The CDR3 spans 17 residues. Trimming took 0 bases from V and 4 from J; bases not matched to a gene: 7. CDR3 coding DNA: TGTGCCAGCAGTTACTCAGTCAGCGGGGGGGCCCCAGATACGCAGTATTTT. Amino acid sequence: CASSYSVSGGAPDTQYF.

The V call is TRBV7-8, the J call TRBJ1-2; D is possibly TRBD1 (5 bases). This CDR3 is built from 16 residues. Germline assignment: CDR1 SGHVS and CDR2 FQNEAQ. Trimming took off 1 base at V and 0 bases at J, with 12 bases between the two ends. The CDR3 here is CASSLDRKTTNYGYTF. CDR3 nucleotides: TGTGCCAGCAGCTTAGACAGGAAAACTACTAACTATGGCTACACCTTC.

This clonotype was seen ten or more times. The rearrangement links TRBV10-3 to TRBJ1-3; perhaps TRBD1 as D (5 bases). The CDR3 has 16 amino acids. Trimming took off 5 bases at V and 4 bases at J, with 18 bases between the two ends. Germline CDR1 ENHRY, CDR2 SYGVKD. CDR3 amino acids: CAISSGTEAEGNTIYF. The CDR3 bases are TGTGCCATCAGTTCAGGGACGGAGGCGGAGGGAAACACCATATATTTT.

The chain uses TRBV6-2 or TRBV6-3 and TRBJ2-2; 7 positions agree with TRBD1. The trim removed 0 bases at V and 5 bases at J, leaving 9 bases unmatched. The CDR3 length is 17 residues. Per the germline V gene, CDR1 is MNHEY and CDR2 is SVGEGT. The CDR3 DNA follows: TGTGCCAGCAGTTACTCCCTGACAGGGTGGAGTACCGGGGAGCTGTTTTTT. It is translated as CASSYSLTGWSTGELFF.

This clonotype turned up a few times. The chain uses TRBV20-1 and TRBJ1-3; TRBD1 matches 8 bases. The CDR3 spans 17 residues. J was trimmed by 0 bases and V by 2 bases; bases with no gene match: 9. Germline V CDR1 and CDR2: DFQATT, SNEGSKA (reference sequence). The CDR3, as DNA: TGCAGTGCTAGAAGCCCGACAGGGGCCAGCTCTGGAAACACCATATATTTT. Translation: CSARSPTGASSGNTIYF.

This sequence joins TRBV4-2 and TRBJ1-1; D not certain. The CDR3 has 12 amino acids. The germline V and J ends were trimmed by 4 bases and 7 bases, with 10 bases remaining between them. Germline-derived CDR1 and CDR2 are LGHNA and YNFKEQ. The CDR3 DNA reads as TGTGCCAGCAGCCCAACGGGGAATGAAGCTTTCTTT. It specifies CASSPTGNEAFF.

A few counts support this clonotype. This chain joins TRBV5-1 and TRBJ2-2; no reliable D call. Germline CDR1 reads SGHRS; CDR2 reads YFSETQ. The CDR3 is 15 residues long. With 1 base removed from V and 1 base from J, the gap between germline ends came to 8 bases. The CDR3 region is CASSLITENTGELFF. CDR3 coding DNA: TGCGCCAGCAGCTTGATAACAGAGAACACCGGGGAGCTGTTTTTT.

The chain's CDR3 is CASSLGTGGMDYGYTF. The CDR3 DNA sequence: TGCGCCAGCAGCTTGGGGACAGGGGGCATGGACTATGGCTACACCTTC. The chain uses TRBV5-1 and TRBJ1-2; 11 nucleotides line up with TRBD1. Germline V gene lookup returns CDR1 SGHRS and CDR2 YFSETQ. The CDR3 consists of 16 residues. V was pared by 0 bases and J by 3 bases, with 4 bases of the junction left unmatched.

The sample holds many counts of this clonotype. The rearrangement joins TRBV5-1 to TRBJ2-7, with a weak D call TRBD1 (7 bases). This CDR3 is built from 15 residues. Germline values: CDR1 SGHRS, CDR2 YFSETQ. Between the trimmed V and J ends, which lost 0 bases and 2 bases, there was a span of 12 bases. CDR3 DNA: TGCGCCAGCAGCTTGGCCGCAGGGGGGACCTACGAGCAGTACTTC. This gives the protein CASSLAAGGTYEQYF.

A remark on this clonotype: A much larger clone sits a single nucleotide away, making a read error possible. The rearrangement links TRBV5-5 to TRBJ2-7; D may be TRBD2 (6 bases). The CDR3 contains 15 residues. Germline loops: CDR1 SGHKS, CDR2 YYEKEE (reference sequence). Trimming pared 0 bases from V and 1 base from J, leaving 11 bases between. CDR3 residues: CASSLASVGSYEQYV. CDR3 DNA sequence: TGTGCCAGCAGCTTGGCTAGCGTGGGTTCCTACGAGCAGTACGTC.

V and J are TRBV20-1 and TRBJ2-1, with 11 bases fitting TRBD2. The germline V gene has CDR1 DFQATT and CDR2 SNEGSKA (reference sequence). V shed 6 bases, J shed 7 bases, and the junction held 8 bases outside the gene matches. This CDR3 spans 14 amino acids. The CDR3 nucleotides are TGCAGTGCCACCAATAGACTAGCGGGGAATGAGCAGTTCTTC. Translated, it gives CSATNRLAGNEQFF.

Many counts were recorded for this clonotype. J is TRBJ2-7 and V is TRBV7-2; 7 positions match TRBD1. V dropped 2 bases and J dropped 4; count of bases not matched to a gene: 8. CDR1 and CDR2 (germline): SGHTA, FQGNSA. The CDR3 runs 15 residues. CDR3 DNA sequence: TGTGCCAGCAGCTTATCCCCGGGACAGACATACGAGCAGTACTTC. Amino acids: CASSLSPGQTYEQYF.

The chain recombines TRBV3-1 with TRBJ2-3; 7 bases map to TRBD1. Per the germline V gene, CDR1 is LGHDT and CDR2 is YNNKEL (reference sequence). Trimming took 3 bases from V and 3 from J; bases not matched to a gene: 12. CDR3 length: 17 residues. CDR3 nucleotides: TGTGCCAGCAGCCACGAACGACAGGGTGGTTTAACAGATACGCAGTATTTT. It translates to CASSHERQGGLTDTQYF.

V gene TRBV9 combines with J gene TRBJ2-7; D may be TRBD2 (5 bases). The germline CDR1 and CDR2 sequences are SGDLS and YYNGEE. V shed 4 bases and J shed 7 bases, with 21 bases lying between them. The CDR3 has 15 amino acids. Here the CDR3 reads CASSPTKDGPGEQYF. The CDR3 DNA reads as TGTGCCAGCAGCCCCACAAAGGACGGCCCGGGGGAGCAGTACTTC.

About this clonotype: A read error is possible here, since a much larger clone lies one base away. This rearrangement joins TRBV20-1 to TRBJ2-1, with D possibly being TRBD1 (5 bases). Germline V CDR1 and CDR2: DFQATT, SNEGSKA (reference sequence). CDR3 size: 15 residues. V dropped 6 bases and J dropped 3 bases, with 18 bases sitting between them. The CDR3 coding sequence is TGCAGTGCGTCGTGGGGCCTGAGCTGCTACAATGAGCAGTTCTTC. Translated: CSASWGLSCYNEQFF.

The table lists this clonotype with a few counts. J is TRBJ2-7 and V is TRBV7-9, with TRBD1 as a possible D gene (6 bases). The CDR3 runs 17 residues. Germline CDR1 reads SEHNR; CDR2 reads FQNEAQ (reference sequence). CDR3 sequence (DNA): TGTGCTAACAGTCAGCTTCCGAGGGGGACGGGGTCCTACGAGCAGTACTTC. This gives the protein CANSQLPRGTGSYEQYF.

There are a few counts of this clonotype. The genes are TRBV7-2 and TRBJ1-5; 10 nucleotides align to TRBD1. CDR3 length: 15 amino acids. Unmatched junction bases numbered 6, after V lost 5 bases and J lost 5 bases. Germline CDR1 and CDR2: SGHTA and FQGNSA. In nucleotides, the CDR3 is TGTGCCAGCAGCCGCCCGGGACAGGGGTATCAGCCCCAGCATTTT. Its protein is CASSRPGQGYQPQHF. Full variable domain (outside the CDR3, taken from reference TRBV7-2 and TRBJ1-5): GAGVSQSPSNKVTEKGKDVELRCDPISGHTALYWYRQSLGQGLEFLIYFQGNSAPDKSGLPSDRFSAERTGGSVSTLTIQRTQQEDSAVYLCASSRPGQGYQPQHFGDGTRLSIL.

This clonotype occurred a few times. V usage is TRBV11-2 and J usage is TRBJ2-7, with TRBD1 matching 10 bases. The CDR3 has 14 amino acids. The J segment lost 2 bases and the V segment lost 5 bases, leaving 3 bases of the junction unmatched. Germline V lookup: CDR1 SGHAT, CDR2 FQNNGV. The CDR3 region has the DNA TGTGCCAGCAGCACGGACAGGGGGGCCTACGAGCAGTACGTC. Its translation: CASSTDRGAYEQYV.

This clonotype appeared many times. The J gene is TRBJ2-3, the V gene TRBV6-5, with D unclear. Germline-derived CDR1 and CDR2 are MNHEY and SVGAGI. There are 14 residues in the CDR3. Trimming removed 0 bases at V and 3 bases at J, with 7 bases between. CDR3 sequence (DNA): TGTGCCAGCAGTTACTCGAAATTGACAGATACGCAGTATTTT. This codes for CASSYSKLTDTQYF.

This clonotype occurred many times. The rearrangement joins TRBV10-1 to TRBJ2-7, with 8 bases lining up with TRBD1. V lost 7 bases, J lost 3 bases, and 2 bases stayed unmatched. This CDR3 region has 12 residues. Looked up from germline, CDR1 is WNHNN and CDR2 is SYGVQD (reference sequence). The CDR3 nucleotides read TGCGCCAGCAATACAGGGGGCTACGAGCAGTACGTC. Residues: CASNTGGYEQYV.

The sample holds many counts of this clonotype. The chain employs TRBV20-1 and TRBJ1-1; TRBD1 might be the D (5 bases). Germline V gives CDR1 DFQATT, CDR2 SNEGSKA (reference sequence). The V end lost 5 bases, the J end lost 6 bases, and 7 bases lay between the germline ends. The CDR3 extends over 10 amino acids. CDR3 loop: CSAWGAEAFF. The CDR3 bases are TGCAGTGCTTGGGGGGCTGAAGCTTTCTTT.